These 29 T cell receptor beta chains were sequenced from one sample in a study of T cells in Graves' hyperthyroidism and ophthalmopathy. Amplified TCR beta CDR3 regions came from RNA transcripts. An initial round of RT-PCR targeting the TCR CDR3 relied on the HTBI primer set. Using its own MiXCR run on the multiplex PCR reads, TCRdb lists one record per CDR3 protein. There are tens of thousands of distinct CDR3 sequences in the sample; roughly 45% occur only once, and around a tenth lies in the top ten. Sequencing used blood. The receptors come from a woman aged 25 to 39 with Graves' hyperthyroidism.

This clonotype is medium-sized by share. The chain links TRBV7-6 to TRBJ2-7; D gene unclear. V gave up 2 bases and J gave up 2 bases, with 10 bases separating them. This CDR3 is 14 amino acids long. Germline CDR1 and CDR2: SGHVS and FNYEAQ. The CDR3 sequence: CASSLSARTYEQYF. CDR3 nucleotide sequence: TGTGCCAGCAGCTTAAGCGCCCGAACCTACGAGCAGTACTTC.

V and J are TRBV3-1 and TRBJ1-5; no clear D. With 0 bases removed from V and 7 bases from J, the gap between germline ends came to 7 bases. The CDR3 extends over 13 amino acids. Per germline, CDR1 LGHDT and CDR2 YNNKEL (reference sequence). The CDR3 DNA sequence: TGTGCCAGCAGCCAAGATCGGAAGCAGCCCCAGCATTTT. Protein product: CASSQDRKQPQHF.

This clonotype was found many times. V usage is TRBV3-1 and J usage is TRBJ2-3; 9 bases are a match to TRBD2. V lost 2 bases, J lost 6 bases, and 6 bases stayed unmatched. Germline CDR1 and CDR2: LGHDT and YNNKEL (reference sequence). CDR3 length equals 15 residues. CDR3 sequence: CASSQMAGGGDTQYF. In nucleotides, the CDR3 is TGTGCCAGCAGCCAAATGGCGGGAGGGGGGGATACGCAGTATTTT.

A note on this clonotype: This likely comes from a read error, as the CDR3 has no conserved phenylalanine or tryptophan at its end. CDR3 sequence reads: CASSPLDEQFL. The CDR3 DNA sequence: TGTGCCAGCAGCCCCCTCGATGAGCAGTTCCTC. This chain uses TRBV7-9 with TRBJ2-1; D not certain. With 5 bases removed from V and 8 bases from J, the gap between germline ends came to 7 bases. This CDR3 spans 11 amino acids. Germline V gene sequence: CDR1 SEHNR, CDR2 FQNEAQ (reference sequence).

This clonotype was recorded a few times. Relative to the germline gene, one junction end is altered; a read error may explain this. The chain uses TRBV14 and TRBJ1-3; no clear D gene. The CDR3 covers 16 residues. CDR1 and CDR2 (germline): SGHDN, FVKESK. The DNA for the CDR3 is TGTGCCAGCAGCCAACCCTCCCTGAGCTCTGGAACCACCATATATTTT. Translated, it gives CASSQPSLSSGTTIYF.

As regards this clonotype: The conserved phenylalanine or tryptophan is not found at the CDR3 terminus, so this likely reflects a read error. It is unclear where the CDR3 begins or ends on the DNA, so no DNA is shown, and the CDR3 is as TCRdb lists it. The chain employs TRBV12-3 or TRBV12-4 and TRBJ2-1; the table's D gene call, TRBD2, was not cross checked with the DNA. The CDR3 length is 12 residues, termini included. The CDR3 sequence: CASSFGGIELFC.

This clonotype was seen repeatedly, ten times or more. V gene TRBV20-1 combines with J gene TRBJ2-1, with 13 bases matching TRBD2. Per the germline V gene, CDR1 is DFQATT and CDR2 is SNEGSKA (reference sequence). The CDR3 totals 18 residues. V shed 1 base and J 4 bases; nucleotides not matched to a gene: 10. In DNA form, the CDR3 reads TGCAGTGCTAGAGCTGGGACTAGCGGGACGAGAGGGTACAATGAGCAGTTCTTC. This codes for CSARAGTSGTRGYNEQFF.

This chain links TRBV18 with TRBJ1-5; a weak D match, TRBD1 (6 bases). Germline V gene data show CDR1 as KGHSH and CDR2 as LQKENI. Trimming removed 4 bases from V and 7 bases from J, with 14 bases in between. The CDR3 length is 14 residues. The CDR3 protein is CASSRPGENQPQHF. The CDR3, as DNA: TGTGCCAGCTCACGTCCAGGGGAGAACCAGCCCCAGCATTTT.

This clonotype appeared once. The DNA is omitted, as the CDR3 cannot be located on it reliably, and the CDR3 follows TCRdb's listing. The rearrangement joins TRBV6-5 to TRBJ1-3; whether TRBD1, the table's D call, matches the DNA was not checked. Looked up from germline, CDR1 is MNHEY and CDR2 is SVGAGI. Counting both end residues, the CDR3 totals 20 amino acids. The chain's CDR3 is CASSYSNGPEAFFGQGTIYF.

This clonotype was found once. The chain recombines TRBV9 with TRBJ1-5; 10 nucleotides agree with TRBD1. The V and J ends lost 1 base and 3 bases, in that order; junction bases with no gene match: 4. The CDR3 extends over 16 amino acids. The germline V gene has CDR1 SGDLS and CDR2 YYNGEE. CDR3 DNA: TGTGCCAGCAGCGTAAAGGACAGGGGGTACAATCAGCCCCAGCATTTT. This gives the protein CASSVKDRGYNQPQHF. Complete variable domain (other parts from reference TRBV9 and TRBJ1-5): DSGVTQTPKHLITATGQRVTLRCSPRSGDLSVYWYQQSLDQGLQFLIQYYNGEERAKGNILERFSAQQFPDLHSELNLSSLELGDSALYFCASSVKDRGYNQPQHFGDGTRLSIL.

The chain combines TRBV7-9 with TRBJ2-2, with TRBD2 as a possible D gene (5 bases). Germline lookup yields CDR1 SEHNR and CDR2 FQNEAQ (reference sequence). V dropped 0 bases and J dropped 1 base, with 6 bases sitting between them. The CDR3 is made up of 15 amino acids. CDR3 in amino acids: CASSLAEENTGELFF. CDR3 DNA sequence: TGTGCCAGCAGCTTAGCGGAGGAGAACACCGGGGAGCTGTTTTTT.

CDR3 sequence: CASSLAPPLSSPLHF. DNA for the CDR3: TGTGCCAGCAGCTTAGCGCCACCTCTATCGTCACCCCTCCACTTT. The genes are TRBV7-9 and TRBJ1-6; no definite D call. V was trimmed by 0 bases and J by 10 bases, leaving 13 bases between them. Germline V CDR1 and CDR2: SEHNR, FQNEAQ (reference sequence). The CDR3 loop spans 15 amino acids.

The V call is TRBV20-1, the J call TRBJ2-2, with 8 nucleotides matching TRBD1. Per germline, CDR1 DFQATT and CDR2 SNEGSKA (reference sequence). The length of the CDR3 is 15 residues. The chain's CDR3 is CSGGQGAGNTGELFF. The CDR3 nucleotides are TGCAGCGGAGGACAGGGAGCAGGAAACACCGGGGAGCTGTTTTTT.

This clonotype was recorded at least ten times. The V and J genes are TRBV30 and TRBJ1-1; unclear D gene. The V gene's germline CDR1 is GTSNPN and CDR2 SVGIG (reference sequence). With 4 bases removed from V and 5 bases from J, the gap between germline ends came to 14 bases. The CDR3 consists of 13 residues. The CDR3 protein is CAWMKSSVTEAFF. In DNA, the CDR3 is TGTGCCTGGATGAAGTCGTCGGTGACTGAAGCTTTCTTT.

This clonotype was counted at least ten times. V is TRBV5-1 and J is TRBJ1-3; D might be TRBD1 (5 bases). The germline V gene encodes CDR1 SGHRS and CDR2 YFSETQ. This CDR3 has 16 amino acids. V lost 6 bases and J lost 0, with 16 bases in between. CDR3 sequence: CASTEGTVYSGNTIYF. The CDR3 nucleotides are TGCGCCAGCACCGAGGGGACCGTTTACTCTGGAAACACCATATATTTT. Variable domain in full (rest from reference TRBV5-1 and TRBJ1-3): KAGVTQTPRYLIKTRGQQVTLSCSPISGHRSVSWYQQTPGQGLQFLFEYFSETQRNKGNFPGRFSGRQFSNSRSEMNVSTLELGDSALYLCASTEGTVYSGNTIYFGEGSWLTVV.

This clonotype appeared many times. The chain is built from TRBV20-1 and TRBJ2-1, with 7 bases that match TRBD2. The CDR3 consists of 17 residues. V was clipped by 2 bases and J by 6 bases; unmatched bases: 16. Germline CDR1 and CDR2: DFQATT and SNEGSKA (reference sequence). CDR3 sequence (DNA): TGCAGTGCTAGATTGGGGTCCGGAGCGGGAACTACCAATGAGCAGTTCTTC. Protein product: CSARLGSGAGTTNEQFF.

CDR3 residues: CASSTTGTGWDTEAFF. The CDR3 DNA is TGTGCCAGCAGCACTACCGGGACAGGGTGGGACACTGAAGCTTTCTTT. This chain links TRBV3-1 with TRBJ1-1, with 9 bases aligning to TRBD1. The length of the CDR3 is 16 residues. V was pared by 5 bases and J by 3 bases, with 10 bases of the junction left unmatched. Germline V gene data show CDR1 as LGHDT and CDR2 as YNNKEL (reference sequence). The full variable domain, rest sourced from reference TRBV3-1 and TRBJ1-1, is DTAVSQTPKYLVTQMGNDKSIKCEQNLGHDTMYWYKQDSKKFLKIMFSYNNKELIINETVPNRFSPKSPDKAHLNLHINSLELGDSAVYFCASSTTGTGWDTEAFFGQGTRLTVV.

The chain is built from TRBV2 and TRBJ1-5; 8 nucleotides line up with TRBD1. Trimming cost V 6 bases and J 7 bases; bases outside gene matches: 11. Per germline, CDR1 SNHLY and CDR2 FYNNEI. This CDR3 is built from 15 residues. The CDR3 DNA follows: TGTGCCAGCAGGGGAGCGACAGGGGCAAGCCAGCCCCAGCATTTT. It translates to CASRGATGASQPQHF. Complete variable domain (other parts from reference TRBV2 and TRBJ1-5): EPEVTQTPSHQVTQMGQEVILRCVPISNHLYFYWYRQILGQKVEFLVSFYNNEISEKSEIFDDQFSVERPDGSNFTLKIRSTKLEDSAMYFCASRGATGASQPQHFGDGTRLSIL.

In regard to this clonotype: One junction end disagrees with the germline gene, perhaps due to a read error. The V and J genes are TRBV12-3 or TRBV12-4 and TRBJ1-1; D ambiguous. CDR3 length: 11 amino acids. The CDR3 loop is CASSRSTGAFF. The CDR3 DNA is TGTGCCAGCAGCCGCTCTACTGGAGCTTTCTTT.

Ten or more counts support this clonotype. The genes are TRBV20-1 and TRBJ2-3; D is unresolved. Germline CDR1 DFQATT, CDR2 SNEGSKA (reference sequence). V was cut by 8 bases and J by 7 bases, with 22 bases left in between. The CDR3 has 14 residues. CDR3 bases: TGCAGTCTGGCGCCCTTTTCACTTGATCATACGCAGTATTTT. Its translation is CSLAPFSLDHTQYF.

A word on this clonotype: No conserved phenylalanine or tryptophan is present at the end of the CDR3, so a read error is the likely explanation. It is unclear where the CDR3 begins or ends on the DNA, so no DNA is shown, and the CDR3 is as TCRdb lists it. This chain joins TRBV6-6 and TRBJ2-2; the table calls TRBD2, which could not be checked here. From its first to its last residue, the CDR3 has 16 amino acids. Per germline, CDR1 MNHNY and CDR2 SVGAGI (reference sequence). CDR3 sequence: CASSWASGRFTGERFC.

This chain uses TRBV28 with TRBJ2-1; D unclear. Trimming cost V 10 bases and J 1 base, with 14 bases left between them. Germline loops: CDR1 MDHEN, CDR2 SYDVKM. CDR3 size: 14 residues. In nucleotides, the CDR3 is TGTGCCAACAGAATCGGAAGATCCTACAATGAGCAGTTCTTC. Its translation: CANRIGRSYNEQFF.

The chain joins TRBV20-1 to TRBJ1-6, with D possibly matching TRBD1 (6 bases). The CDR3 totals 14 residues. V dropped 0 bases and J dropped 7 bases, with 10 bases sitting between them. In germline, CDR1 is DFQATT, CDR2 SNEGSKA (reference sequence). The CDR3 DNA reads TGCAGTGCTAGAGATGCCCAGGGGAATTCACCCCTCCACTTT. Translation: CSARDAQGNSPLHF.

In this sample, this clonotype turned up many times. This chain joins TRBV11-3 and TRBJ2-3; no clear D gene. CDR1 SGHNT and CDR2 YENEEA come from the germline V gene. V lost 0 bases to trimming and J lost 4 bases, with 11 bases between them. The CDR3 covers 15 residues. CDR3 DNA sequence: TGTGCCAGCAGCTTAGATGGGGTGAGCGCAGATACGCAGTATTTT. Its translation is CASSLDGVSADTQYF.

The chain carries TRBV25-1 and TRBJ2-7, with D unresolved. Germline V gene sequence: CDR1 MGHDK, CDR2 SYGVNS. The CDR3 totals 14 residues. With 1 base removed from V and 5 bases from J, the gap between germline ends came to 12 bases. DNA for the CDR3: TGTGCCAGCAGTGAATTCTGGGATGGCCACGAGCAGTACTTC. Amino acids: CASSEFWDGHEQYF.

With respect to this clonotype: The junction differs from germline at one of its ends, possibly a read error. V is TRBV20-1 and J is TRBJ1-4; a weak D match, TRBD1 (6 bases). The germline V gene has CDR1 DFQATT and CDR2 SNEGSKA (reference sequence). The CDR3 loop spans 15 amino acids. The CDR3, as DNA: TGCAGTGCTAGGGACTGGGGGGCGGCTAATGAAGAACTGTCTTTT. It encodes CSARDWGAANEELSF.

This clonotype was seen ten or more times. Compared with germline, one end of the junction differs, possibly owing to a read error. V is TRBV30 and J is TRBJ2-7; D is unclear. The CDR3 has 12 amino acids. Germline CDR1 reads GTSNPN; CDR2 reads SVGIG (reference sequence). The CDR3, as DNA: TGTGCCTGGAGCGGCAGTTTACGTGAATGGCACTTC. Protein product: CAWSGSLREWHF.

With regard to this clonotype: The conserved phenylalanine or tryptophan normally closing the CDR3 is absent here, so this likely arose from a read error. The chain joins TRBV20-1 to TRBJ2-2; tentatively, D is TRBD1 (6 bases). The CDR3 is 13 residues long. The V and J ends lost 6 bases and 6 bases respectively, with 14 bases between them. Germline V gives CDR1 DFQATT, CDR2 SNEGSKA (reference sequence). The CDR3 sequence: CSAQGSVPGELFL. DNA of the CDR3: TGCAGTGCCCAGGGGTCAGTTCCCGGGGAGCTGTTTCTT.

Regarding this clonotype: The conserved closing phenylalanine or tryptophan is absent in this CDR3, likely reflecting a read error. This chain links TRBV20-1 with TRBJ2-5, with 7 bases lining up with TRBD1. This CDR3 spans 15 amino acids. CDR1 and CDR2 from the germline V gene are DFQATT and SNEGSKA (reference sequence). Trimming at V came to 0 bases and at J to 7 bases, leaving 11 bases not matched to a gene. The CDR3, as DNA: TGCAGTGCTAGAGATCGTAGGACAGGCTTTGTGACCCAGTACCTC. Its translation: CSARDRRTGFVTQYL.